This T cell receptor beta chain is drawn from a study of OX40 agonist ivuxolimab in advanced cancers. Study-wide results and caveats: With doses of 0.1-3.0 mg/kg, partial responders showed among the lowest clonal expansion.

Germline-derived CDR1 and CDR2 are MGHRA and YSYEKL. With 4 bases removed from V and 4 bases from J, the gap between germline ends came to 10 bases. The CDR3 is 13 amino acids. The method was immunoSEQ multiplex PCR; TCRdb's version includes in-frame clones alone and lacks a portion of them. This sample has some 20,000 clones, with 70% to 80% found just once. About this clone itself: No antigen is known for it.

The timepoints at which blood was sampled were baseline, cycle 4 day 1, and cycle 7 day 1. The sample here was CD4+ or CD8+ T cells sorted from blood, taken in a trial of the OX40 agonist ivuxolimab. The TCR comes from an adult with an advanced solid tumor such as melanoma, head and neck, liver or kidney cancer. This chain links TRBV4-1 with TRBJ1-1; D remains ambiguous. DNA of the CDR3: TGCGCCAGCAGCCCGCGGGCGGGCACTGAAGCTTTCTTT. Residues: CASSPRAGTEAFF.